This TCR beta chain was retrieved from a study of cytomegalovirus exposure and HLA in healthy donors. Study-wide results and limits: The study designated some 180 TCR beta chains cytomegalovirus-associated. Roughly uniform depth of sequencing across donors was assumed in presence/absence analyses. Common viral pathogens seemed, in a later analysis, to connect with several of the most significant clusters.

Researchers ran the PCR with 60 Vbeta and 13 Jbeta primers. Sequencing was performed with immunoSEQ multiplex PCR; in TCRdb, only in-frame clones are kept and a portion is missing. The sample has tens of thousands of clones, almost 70% seen once. The CDR3 has 13 amino acids. The V gene's germline CDR1 is MNHNY and CDR2 SVGAGI (reference sequence). Deletions cut 6 bases from V and 6 bases from J, with 11 bases between. Comments on this clone: Its target is not known.

The sequenced material came from PBMCs. This chain joins TRBV6-6 and TRBJ1-4; a possible D gene is TRBD1 (5 bases). This sequence was found in a man in his forties or fifties in good health and CMV-seropositive. As DNA, the CDR3 is TGTGCCAGCAGGTCGGGAGGGGATGAAAAACTGTTTTTT. Its translation is CASRSGGDEKLFF.